This T cell receptor beta chain was obtained from a study of metastatic and nonmetastatic thyroid tumors. Across the whole study: Peripheral blood and tumor or nodule samples from malignant and benign thyroid patients were compared.

Patients underwent thyroid surgery, and none had received any treatment before it. Findings and limits, study-wide: Patients with malignant thyroid tumors reportedly had significantly higher TCR beta diversity than those with benign nodules, in blood and tumor.

The CDR3 has 16 amino acids. Trimming cost V 4 bases and J 7 bases, with 20 bases left between them. Germline V gene sequence: CDR1 MNHNS, CDR2 SASEGT. This clone showed up just a few times. Its target is not known. Authors' methods: Clinicopathological groups differed in CDR3, with these differences serving to build a distant-metastasis classifier for papillary thyroid cancer. TCRdb ran MiXCR on the PCR reads. Here the V and J calls rest on TCRdb's processing, not on the authors' analysis. The sample holds over 15,000 clones, 25% to 30% seen once. The rearrangement joins TRBV6-1 to TRBJ1-5; D gene uncertain. The TCR sequence derives from a female donor with papillary thyroid cancer or a benign thyroid nodule (not recorded which). Some clones in this sample may be carry-over from other donors' samples. Sequenced material: tumor tissue. CDR3 DNA sequence: TGTGCCAGCAGTGTTCGGAAAGGGCATGGAAGGCAGCCCCAGCATTTT. It translates to CASSVRKGHGRQPQHF.